The 27 T cell receptor beta chains reported below all come from one sample, sequenced in a study of shared clonotypes between healthy human individuals. The table came from immunoSEQ multiplex PCR; TCRdb's copy has only in-frame clones and leaves some out. The sample consists of approximately 530,000 clones, almost 97% of them appearing once. The source material was naive CD4+ T cells sorted from blood. This sample's subset: CD45RA+ positively selected. The receptor source for this set is a woman in her 30s in good health.

This chain joins TRBV5-1 and TRBJ2-3; possibly TRBD1 or TRBD2 for D (5 bases each). The CDR3 is 15 residues long. CDR1 and CDR2 (germline): SGHRS, YFSETQ. The ends were cut back, 0 bases at V and 4 bases at J, with 12 bases in the middle. The CDR3 loop is CASSLGGSVADTQYF. The CDR3 bases are TGCGCCAGCAGCTTGGGGGGGAGCGTGGCAGATACGCAGTATTTT.

The chain combines TRBV28 with TRBJ2-1, with 9 bases fitting TRBD1. This CDR3 has 15 residues. V shed 2 bases, J shed 10 bases, and the junction held 9 bases outside the gene matches. CDR1 is MDHEN and CDR2 is SYDVKM in the germline V gene. CDR3 nucleotides: TGTGCCAGCAGTTTAGGAGGGACAGGGTCTGGGGAGCAGTTCTTC. It translates to CASSLGGTGSGEQFF.

This clone was recorded once. The chain employs TRBV10-3 and TRBJ2-5; 9 positions agree with TRBD1. The last part of the DNA fits TRBJ2-7 better; the J call may be wrong. This CDR3 contains 16 residues. Germline loops: CDR1 ENHRY, CDR2 SYGVKD. In DNA form, the CDR3 reads TGTGCCATCAGTGAGTCGGTGGGACAGGGCACCTACGAGCAGTACTTC. This codes for CAISESVGQGTYEQYF.

V and J are TRBV19 and TRBJ2-5; the D gene could be TRBD1 or TRBD2 (5 bases each). CDR1 is LNHDA and CDR2 is SQIVND in the germline V gene (reference sequence). V was cut by 4 bases and J by 5 bases, with 14 bases left in between. The CDR3 loop spans 14 amino acids. CDR3 bases: TGTGCCAGTAGTACGCCGGGGCTGGGGGAGACCCAGTACTTC. It is translated as CASSTPGLGETQYF.

The CDR3 spells CASSVEGDRVGDNEQFF. In nucleotides, the CDR3 is TGTGCCAGCAGCGTAGAGGGGGACAGGGTCGGGGACAATGAGCAGTTCTTC. V gene TRBV9 combines with J gene TRBJ2-1; TRBD1 agrees at 9 bases. There are 17 residues in the CDR3. V lost 0 bases to trimming and J lost 5 bases; unmatched junction nucleotides: 9. From germline, CDR1 is SGDLS and CDR2 YYNGEE.

The chain links TRBV4-2 to TRBJ2-6; 10 bases are shared with TRBD1. J lost 4 bases, V lost 2 bases, and 8 bases had no gene match. The CDR3 is made up of 18 amino acids. Germline V gene sequence: CDR1 LGHNA, CDR2 YNFKEQ. The CDR3 sequence is CASSQPGTGAFGANVLTF. The CDR3 DNA reads as TGTGCCAGCAGCCAACCCGGGACAGGGGCTTTCGGGGCCAACGTCCTGACTTTC.

The count of this clone is one. The V gene is TRBV5-8, the J gene TRBJ2-2; 8 bases line up with TRBD2. The CDR3 consists of 16 residues. V gave up 4 bases and J gave up 6 bases; unmatched junction bases: 11. Germline-derived CDR1 and CDR2 are SGHTS and YDEGEE. In DNA, the CDR3 is TGTGCCAGCAGCCCTAGGGGGACTAGAAATTCCGGGGAGCTGTTTTTT. This codes for CASSPRGTRNSGELFF.

This clone came up once. The chain links TRBV6-1 to TRBJ2-3; 8 bases match TRBD2. Germline CDR1 is MNHNS and CDR2 is SASEGT. The junction had 6 bases not matched to a gene; V was cut back by 3 bases and J by 4 bases. The CDR3 contains 15 residues. The DNA for the CDR3 is TGTGCCAGCAGTGAGCTAGCGGGTGGCGCAGATACGCAGTATTTT. Residues: CASSELAGGADTQYF.

The CDR3 DNA follows: TGTGCCAGCAGTCGCCGTAGGACGCAGACCCAGTTCTTC. Translation gives CASSRRRTQTQFF. This chain joins TRBV6-5 and TRBJ2-1; D ambiguous. The length of the CDR3 is 13 residues. The V end lost 5 bases, the J end lost 13 bases, and 18 bases lay between the germline ends. Germline-derived CDR1 and CDR2 are MNHEY and SVGAGI.

This sequence joins TRBV5-4 and TRBJ1-1, with D possibly matching TRBD1 (5 bases). The CDR3 has 14 amino acids. The V and J ends lost 2 bases and 3 bases respectively, with 11 bases between them. CDR1 is SGHNT and CDR2 is YYREEE in the germline V gene (reference sequence). The DNA for the CDR3 is TGTGCCAGCAGCTTCCAGGGTCACGACACTGAAGCTTTCTTT. It yields the protein CASSFQGHDTEAFF.

This sequence joins TRBV2 and TRBJ1-5; 7 nucleotides line up with TRBD1. The CDR3 runs to 16 residues. The J segment lost 4 bases and the V segment lost 5 bases, leaving 11 bases of the junction unmatched. CDR1 SNHLY and CDR2 FYNNEI come from the germline V gene. The CDR3 DNA is TGTGCCAGCAGTCCAGAGACCTACAGGGGAAATCAGCCCCAGCATTTT. Its protein is CASSPETYRGNQPQHF.

V and J are TRBV15 and TRBJ1-1; 11 nucleotides match TRBD1. This CDR3 is 16 amino acids long. After removal of 2 bases from V and 5 bases from J, the junction contained 7 bases not matched to a gene. CDR1 is LNHNV, CDR2 YYDKDF, per germline (reference sequence). This CDR3 reads CATSRYPGQGETEAFF. The DNA for the CDR3 is TGTGCCACCAGCAGATATCCGGGACAGGGGGAGACTGAAGCTTTCTTT.

This chain connects TRBV5-3 to TRBJ2-3; D is unresolved. TRBV5-3 is noted as an ORF with a role that remains uncertain. The CDR3 length is 14 residues. Trimming took 3 bases from V and 0 from J, leaving 8 bases between them. The CDR3 sequence is CARSCGASTDTQYF. The CDR3 DNA is TGTGCCAGAAGCTGCGGAGCTAGCACAGATACGCAGTATTTT.

The chain links TRBV28 to TRBJ2-7; either TRBD1 or TRBD2 may supply D (5 bases each). Germline V gives CDR1 MDHEN, CDR2 SYDVKM. The CDR3 extends over 15 amino acids. V lost 6 bases to trimming and J lost 3 bases, with 18 bases between them. CDR3 sequence reads: CASRGSDWDHYEQYF. In nucleotides, the CDR3 is TGTGCCAGCAGGGGTAGTGACTGGGACCACTACGAGCAGTACTTC.

The CDR3 DNA sequence: TGTGCCAGCCGATCTCCGGAAGCCGGGGAGCTGTTTTTT. Translating gives CASRSPEAGELFF. The chain has TRBV6-6 and TRBJ2-2; D is undetermined. The CDR3 sequence is 13 residues long. CDR1 and CDR2 (germline): MNHNY, SVGAGI (reference sequence). The V and J ends lost 8 bases and 6 bases respectively, with 13 bases between them.

CDR3: CASSLDQREMGEQFF. The CDR3 nucleotides read TGCGCCAGCAGCTTGGACCAGCGGGAGATGGGGGAGCAGTTCTTC. This chain links TRBV5-1 with TRBJ2-1; TRBD2 aligns across 8 bases. With V trimmed by 0 bases and J by 10 bases, 9 bases remained unmatched. Germline-derived CDR1 and CDR2 are SGHRS and YFSETQ. The CDR3 contains 15 residues.

This chain connects TRBV5-1 to TRBJ2-5; D could derive from TRBD1 or TRBD2 (6 bases each). This CDR3 comprises 14 residues. Germline CDR1 and CDR2: SGHRS and YFSETQ. The V and J ends lost 4 bases and 11 bases respectively, with 21 bases between them. CDR3 nucleotide sequence: TGCGCCAGCAGCCCCTCGAACATCAAAGGGGGGCAGTACTTC. The encoded protein is CASSPSNIKGGQYF.

This clone was found a few times. The chain has TRBV7-9 and TRBJ2-7, with 10 bases that match TRBD2. This CDR3 spans 14 amino acids. V shed 6 bases and J 2 bases; nucleotides not matched to a gene: 4. Germline loops: CDR1 SEHNR, CDR2 FQNEAQ (reference sequence). The CDR3 loop is CASSRTSGTYEQYF. In DNA form, the CDR3 reads TGTGCCAGCAGTCGGACTAGCGGAACCTACGAGCAGTACTTC. Full variable domain (missing parts from reference TRBV7-9 and TRBJ2-7): DTGVSQNPRHKITKRGQNVTFRCDPISEHNRLYWYRQTLGQGPEFLTYFQNEAQLEKSRLLSDRFSAERPKGSFSTLEIQRTEQGDSAMYLCASSRTSGTYEQYFGPGTRLTVT.

J is TRBJ1-1 and V is TRBV19; TRBD1 aligns across 9 bases. Trimming took 4 bases from V and 4 from J; bases not matched to a gene: 7. CDR3 size: 15 residues. Germline CDR1 LNHDA, CDR2 SQIVND (reference sequence). The CDR3 loop is CASSTRDRGVTEAFF. The CDR3 DNA sequence: TGTGCCAGTAGTACTCGCGACAGGGGGGTCACTGAAGCTTTCTTT.

The rearrangement joins TRBV19 to TRBJ1-5; D is unclear. The CDR3 has 14 amino acids. Trimming removed 4 bases at V and 0 bases at J, with 7 bases between. Germline-derived CDR1 and CDR2 are LNHDA and SQIVND (reference sequence). CDR3: CASSKGISNQPQHF. The CDR3 region has the DNA TGTGCCAGTAGTAAAGGAATTAGCAATCAGCCCCAGCATTTT.

The V and J genes are TRBV6-5 and TRBJ1-1; 8 bases match TRBD1. The ends lost 4 bases at V and 1 base at J; junction bases unmatched: 2. Germline V gives CDR1 MNHEY, CDR2 SVGAGI. The CDR3 runs to 14 residues. CDR3 bases: TGTGCCAGCAGTTCCGGACAGGGGAACACTGAAGCTTTCTTT. Protein product: CASSSGQGNTEAFF.

This rearrangement joins TRBV28 to TRBJ2-1, with a tentative D call TRBD2 (5 bases). Germline loops: CDR1 MDHEN, CDR2 SYDVKM. The ends were cut back, 3 bases at V and 0 bases at J, with 9 bases in the middle. This CDR3 is 15 amino acids long. CDR3 loop: CASSFLRVSYNEQFF. The DNA of the CDR3 is TGTGCCAGCAGTTTCTTGCGGGTCTCCTACAATGAGCAGTTCTTC.

The chain uses TRBV20-1 and TRBJ1-1; a weak D match, TRBD1 (5 bases). With 4 bases removed from V and 8 bases from J, the gap between germline ends came to 11 bases. CDR3 length: 11 amino acids. Germline CDR1 and CDR2: DFQATT and SNEGSKA (reference sequence). CDR3 bases: TGCAGTGCTACTTACAGGCTAGAAGCTTTCTTT. Protein: CSATYRLEAFF.

This chain uses TRBV5-1 with TRBJ1-1; D is unresolved. The CDR3 runs to 15 residues. V was clipped by 6 bases and J by 0 bases, with 15 bases between them. Germline values: CDR1 SGHRS, CDR2 YFSETQ. The CDR3 sequence: CASTRGPTLNTEAFF. The CDR3 region has the DNA TGCGCCAGCACTCGAGGCCCCACCTTGAACACTGAAGCTTTCTTT. Supplemented by reference TRBV5-1 and TRBJ1-1, the full variable domain reads KAGVTQTPRYLIKTRGQQVTLSCSPISGHRSVSWYQQTPGQGLQFLFEYFSETQRNKGNFPGRFSGRQFSNSRSEMNVSTLELGDSALYLCASTRGPTLNTEAFFGQGTRLTVV.

The chain uses TRBV23-1 and TRBJ2-7; no reliable D call. TRBV23-1 is classed as an ORF, of uncertain function. The V and J ends lost 8 bases and 3 bases respectively, with 11 bases between them. The CDR3 is made up of 12 amino acids. The CDR3 spells CASGIVSYEQYF. For the CDR3, the DNA is TGCGCCAGCGGAATTGTGAGCTACGAGCAGTACTTC.

The table lists this clone with a count of one. V gene TRBV28 combines with J gene TRBJ2-2, with TRBD2 matching over 12 bases. With V trimmed by 3 bases and J by 6 bases, 2 bases remained unmatched. The CDR3 loop spans 15 amino acids. The germline V gene has CDR1 MDHEN and CDR2 SYDVKM. CDR3 region: CASSFRLAGAGELFF. Written as DNA, the CDR3 is TGTGCCAGCAGTTTTCGACTAGCGGGAGCCGGGGAGCTGTTTTTT. Together with reference TRBV28 and TRBJ2-2, the CDR3 gives the full variable domain: DVKVTQSSRYLVKRTGEKVFLECVQDMDHENMFWYRQDPGLGLRLIYFSYDVKMKEKGDIPEGYSVSREKKERFSLILESASTNQTSMYLCASSFRLAGAGELFFGEGSRLTVL.

The chain recombines TRBV18 with TRBJ2-1; perhaps TRBD2 as D (5 bases). This CDR3 is 15 amino acids long. Deletions cut 0 bases from V and 3 bases from J, with 9 bases between. Germline V CDR1 and CDR2: KGHSH, LQKENI. CDR3 protein: CASSPPSGNYNEQFF. DNA of the CDR3: TGTGCCAGCTCACCACCTTCGGGAAACTACAATGAGCAGTTCTTC.